This T cell receptor (beta chain) was sequenced for a study of naive and memory T cell subsets. V lost 2 bases to trimming and J lost 1 base, with 15 bases between them. This CDR3 is built from 16 residues. Germline-derived CDR1 and CDR2 are LGHNT and FRNRAP. Study-level points and caveats: Possibly reflecting memory cells re-expressing CD45RA, a few larger clonotypes occurred in naive repertoires, especially CD8.

This clonotype was seen a single time. What it recognizes is unknown. Two oligonucleotides, mixed equimolar, formed the beta constant-region primer covering TRBC1 and TRBC2. Four rounds of PCR amplified the ligated cDNA using nested alpha and beta constant-region primers plus SP2. Ligation attached a single-stranded oligonucleotide with a 12-nucleotide UMI and the SP2 primer to the cDNA 3' end. TCRdb re-called the UMI-ligation and nested PCR reads with MiXCR, one entry per CDR3 protein. The sample includes over 110,000 distinct CDR3 sequences, approximately 20% of them seen just once. Sequenced input: naive CD8+ T cells from blood. This chain links TRBV12-5 with TRBJ2-7, with D perhaps TRBD2 (6 bases). This TCR was sampled from a human donor in good health. CDR3 nucleotides: TGTGCTAGTGGTTTGACCCCCCGGGACTTGTCCTACGAGCAGTACTTC. It is translated as CASGLTPRDLSYEQYF.